The clone carrying this T cell receptor (beta chain) has only a few counts. Its antigen remains unidentified. Germline CDR1 is DFQATT and CDR2 is SNEGSKA (reference sequence). V gave up 5 bases and J gave up 1 base; unmatched junction bases: 18. The CDR3 runs to 21 residues. Constant-region reverse primers amplified full-length variable regions, followed by semi-nested Nested Universal Primer A PCR. One entry per CDR3 protein results from TCRdb running MiXCR on the 5' RACE reads. The sample lists 45,000 to 55,000 distinct CDR3 sequences, about 25% occurring once. Purified naive CD4+ T cells were depleted of CD25+ Tregs. Study-wide results and limits: Greatest tumor Treg TCR overlap was with tumor naive CD4+ cells. Tumor memory CD4+ T cell TCR gene usage was found to cluster with blood and lymph node memory CD4+ cells and with lymph node naive CD4+ cells.

The TCR was taken from a female donor with breast cancer. V usage is TRBV20-1 and J usage is TRBJ2-3; 16 positions agree with TRBD2. Sequenced sample: tumor-infiltrating naive CD4+ T cells sorted from the breast tumor. As to subset: naive CD4+ T cells, CD4+CD45RA+CD25-. CDR3 region: CSAGTSGRATLGHWGTDTQYF. CDR3 coding DNA: TGCAGTGCTGGGACTAGCGGGAGGGCCACGTTAGGCCATTGGGGCACAGATACGCAGTATTTT.